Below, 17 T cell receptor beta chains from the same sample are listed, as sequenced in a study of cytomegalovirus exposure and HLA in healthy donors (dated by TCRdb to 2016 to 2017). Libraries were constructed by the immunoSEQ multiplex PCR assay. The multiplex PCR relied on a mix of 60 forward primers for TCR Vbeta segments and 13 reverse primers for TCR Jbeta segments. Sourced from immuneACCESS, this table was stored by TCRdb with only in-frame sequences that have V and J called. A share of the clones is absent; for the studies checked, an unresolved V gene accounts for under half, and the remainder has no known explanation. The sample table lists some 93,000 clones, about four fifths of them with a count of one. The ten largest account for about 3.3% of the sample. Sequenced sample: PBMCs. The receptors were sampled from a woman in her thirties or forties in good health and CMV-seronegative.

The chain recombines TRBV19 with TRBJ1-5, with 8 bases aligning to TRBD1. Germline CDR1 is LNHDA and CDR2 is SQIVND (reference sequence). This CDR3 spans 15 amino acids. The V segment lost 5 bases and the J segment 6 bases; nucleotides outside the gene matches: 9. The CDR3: CASSSTGQGRQPQHF. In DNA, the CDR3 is TGTGCCAGTAGTTCCACCGGACAGGGACGTCAGCCCCAGCATTTT. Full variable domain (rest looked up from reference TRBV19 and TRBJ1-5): DGGITQSPKYLFRKEGQNVTLSCEQNLNHDAMYWYRQDPGQGLRLIYYSQIVNDFQKGDIAEGYSVSREKKESFPLTVTSAQKNPTAFYLCASSSTGQGRQPQHFGDGTRLSIL.

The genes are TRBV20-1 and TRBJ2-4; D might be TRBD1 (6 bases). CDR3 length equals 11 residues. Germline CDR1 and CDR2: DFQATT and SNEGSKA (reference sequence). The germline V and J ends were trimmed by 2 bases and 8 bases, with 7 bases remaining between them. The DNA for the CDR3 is TGCAGTGCTAGAAGGACAGACATTCAGTACTTC. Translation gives CSARRTDIQYF.

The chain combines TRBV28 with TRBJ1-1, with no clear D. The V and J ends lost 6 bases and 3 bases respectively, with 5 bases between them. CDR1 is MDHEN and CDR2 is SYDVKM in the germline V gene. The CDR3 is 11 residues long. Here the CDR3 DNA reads TGTGCCAGCAGGGAGTACACTGAAGCTTTCTTT. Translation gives CASREYTEAFF.

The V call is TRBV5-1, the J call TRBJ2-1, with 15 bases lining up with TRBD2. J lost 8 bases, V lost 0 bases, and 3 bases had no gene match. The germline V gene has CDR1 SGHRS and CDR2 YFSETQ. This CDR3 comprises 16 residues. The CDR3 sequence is CASSLGGTSGRHEQFF. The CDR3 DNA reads TGCGCCAGCAGCTTGGGAGGGACTAGCGGGAGGCATGAGCAGTTCTTC.

The DNA of the CDR3 is TGTGCCAGCAGCGGGGGACAGGGGGCCTACAATGAGCAGTTCTTC. Translation: CASSGGQGAYNEQFF. J is TRBJ2-1 and V is TRBV7-8; TRBD1 matches 11 bases. The CDR3 contains 15 residues. The trim removed 5 bases at V and 2 bases at J, leaving 2 bases unmatched. CDR1 is SGHVS, CDR2 FQNEAQ, per germline.

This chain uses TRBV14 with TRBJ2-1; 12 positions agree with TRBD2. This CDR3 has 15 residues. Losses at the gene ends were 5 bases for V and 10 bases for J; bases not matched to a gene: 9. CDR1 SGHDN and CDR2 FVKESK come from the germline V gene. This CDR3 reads CASSLRASGRAEQFF. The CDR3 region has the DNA TGTGCCAGCAGCTTAAGGGCTAGCGGGAGGGCCGAGCAGTTCTTC.

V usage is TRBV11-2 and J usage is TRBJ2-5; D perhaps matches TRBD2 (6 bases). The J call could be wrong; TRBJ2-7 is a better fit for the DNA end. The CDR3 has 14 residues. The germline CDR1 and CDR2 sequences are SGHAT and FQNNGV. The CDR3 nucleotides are TGTGCCAGCAGCTTGGCGGGGACTTCCTACGAGCAGTACTTC. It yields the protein CASSLAGTSYEQYF.

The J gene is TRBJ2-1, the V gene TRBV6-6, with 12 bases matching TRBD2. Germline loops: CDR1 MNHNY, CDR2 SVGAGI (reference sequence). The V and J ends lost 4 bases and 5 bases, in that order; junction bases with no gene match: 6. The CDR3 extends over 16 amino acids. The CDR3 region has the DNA TGTGCCAGCAGTTCGGGACTAGCGGGCCTTAACAATGAGCAGTTCTTC. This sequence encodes CASSSGLAGLNNEQFF.

The CDR3 loop reads CASSLVLAGAGELFF. The CDR3 DNA reads TGCGCCAGCAGCTTGGTACTAGCGGGGGCCGGGGAGCTGTTTTTT. The J gene is TRBJ2-2, the V gene TRBV5-1, with TRBD2 matching over 11 bases. The CDR3 extends over 15 amino acids. Germline lookup yields CDR1 SGHRS and CDR2 YFSETQ. V shed 0 bases and J 6 bases; nucleotides not matched to a gene: 1. The full variable domain, with the rest looked up from reference TRBV5-1 and TRBJ2-2, is KAGVTQTPRYLIKTRGQQVTLSCSPISGHRSVSWYQQTPGQGLQFLFEYFSETQRNKGNFPGRFSGRQFSNSRSEMNVSTLELGDSALYLCASSLVLAGAGELFFGEGSRLTVL.

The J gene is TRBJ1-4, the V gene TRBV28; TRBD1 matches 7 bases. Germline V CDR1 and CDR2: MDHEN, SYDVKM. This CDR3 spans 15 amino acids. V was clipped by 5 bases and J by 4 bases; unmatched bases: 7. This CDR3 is CASSPGDSYNEKLFF. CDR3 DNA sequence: TGTGCCAGCAGTCCTGGGGACAGTTATAATGAAAAACTGTTTTTT.

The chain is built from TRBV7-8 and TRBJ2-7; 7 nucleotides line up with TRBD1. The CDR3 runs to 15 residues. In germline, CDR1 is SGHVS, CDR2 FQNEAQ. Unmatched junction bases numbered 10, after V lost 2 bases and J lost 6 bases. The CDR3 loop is CASSLTDRVQPEQYF. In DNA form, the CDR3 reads TGTGCCAGCAGCTTAACCGACAGGGTCCAACCCGAGCAGTACTTC.

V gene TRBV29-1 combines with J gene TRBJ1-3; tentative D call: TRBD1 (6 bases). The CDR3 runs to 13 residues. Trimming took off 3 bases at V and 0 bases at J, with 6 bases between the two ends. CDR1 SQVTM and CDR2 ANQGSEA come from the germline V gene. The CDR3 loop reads CSVEGHSGNTIYF. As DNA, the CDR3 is TGCAGCGTTGAGGGACACTCTGGAAACACCATATATTTT.

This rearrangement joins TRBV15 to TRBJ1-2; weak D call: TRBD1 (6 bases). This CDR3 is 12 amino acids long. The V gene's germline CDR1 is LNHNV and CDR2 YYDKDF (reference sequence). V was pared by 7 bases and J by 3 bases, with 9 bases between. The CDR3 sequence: CATKDRYYGYTF. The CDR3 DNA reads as TGTGCCACCAAGGACAGATACTATGGCTACACCTTC.

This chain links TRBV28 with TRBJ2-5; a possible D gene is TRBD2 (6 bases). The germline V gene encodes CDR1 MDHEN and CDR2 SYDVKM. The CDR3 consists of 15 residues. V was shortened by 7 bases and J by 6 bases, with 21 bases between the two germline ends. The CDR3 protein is CASIPEGSGLKTQYF. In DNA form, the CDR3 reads TGTGCCAGCATTCCGGAGGGGTCGGGATTAAAGACCCAGTACTTC.

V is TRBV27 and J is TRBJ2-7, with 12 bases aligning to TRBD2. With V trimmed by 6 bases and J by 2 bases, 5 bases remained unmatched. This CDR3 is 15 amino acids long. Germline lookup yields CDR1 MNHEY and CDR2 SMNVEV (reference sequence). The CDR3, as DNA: TGTGCCAGCAGCCCTCCTAGCGGGAGGGCCTACGAGCAGTACTTC. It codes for CASSPPSGRAYEQYF.

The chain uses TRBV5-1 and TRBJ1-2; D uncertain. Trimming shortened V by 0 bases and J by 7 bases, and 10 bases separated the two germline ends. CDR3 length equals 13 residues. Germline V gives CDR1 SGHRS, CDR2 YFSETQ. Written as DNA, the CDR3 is TGCGCCAGCAGCTTGGATTTCGGTTGTGGCTACACCTTC. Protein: CASSLDFGCGYTF.

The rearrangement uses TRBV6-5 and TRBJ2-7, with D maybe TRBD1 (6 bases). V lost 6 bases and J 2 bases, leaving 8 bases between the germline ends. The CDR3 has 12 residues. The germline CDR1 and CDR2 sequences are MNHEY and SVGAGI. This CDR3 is CASSRGPYEQYF. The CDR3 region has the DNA TGTGCCAGCAGCAGGGGACCCTACGAGCAGTACTTC.